Below, 26 T cell receptor beta chains from the same sample are listed, as sequenced in a study of CD8+ T cells in alopecia areata. cDNA serving as the sequencing template came from extracted, reverse transcribed RNA. The method was immunoSEQ multiplex PCR; TCRdb's version includes in-frame clones alone and lacks a portion of them. The sample gives roughly 120,000 clones, 30% to 40% of which show up once; approximately 2.8% is in the top ten. Sequences were obtained from CD4+ T cells sorted from blood. The source is a human donor with alopecia areata.

The chain has TRBV2 and TRBJ2-1, with D uncertain. This CDR3 region has 11 residues. The V gene's germline CDR1 is SNHLY and CDR2 FYNNEI. The V end was cut by 2 bases, the J end by 8 bases, with 4 bases between. The CDR3 nucleotides read TGTGCCAGCAGTGAAACCTATGAGCAGTTCTTC. Translated: CASSETYEQFF.

V is TRBV6-5 and J is TRBJ2-5, with 10 bases matching TRBD1. This CDR3 contains 12 residues. The germline V gene encodes CDR1 MNHEY and CDR2 SVGAGI. The V gene end was trimmed by 10 bases and the J gene end by 5 bases; junction bases not matched to a gene: 4. In nucleotides, the CDR3 is TGTGCCACTACGGGACAGGGGGAGACCCAGTACTTC. This encodes CATTGQGETQYF.

This chain joins TRBV11-3 and TRBJ1-5; no definite D call. Germline values: CDR1 SGHNT, CDR2 YENEEA. Trimming stripped 0 bases from V and 7 bases from J, with 7 bases between. There are 13 residues in the CDR3. DNA of the CDR3: TGTGCCAGCAGCTTAGATCGAGCCCAGCCCCAGCATTTT. Its translation is CASSLDRAQPQHF.

The chain is built from TRBV30 and TRBJ2-7; D perhaps matches TRBD1 (5 bases). With 0 bases removed from V and 0 bases from J, the gap between germline ends came to 6 bases. Germline V gene lookup returns CDR1 GTSNPN and CDR2 SVGIG (reference sequence). CDR3 length equals 13 residues. The CDR3 reads CAWSVRGSYEQYF. The CDR3 DNA reads as TGTGCCTGGAGTGTAAGGGGCTCCTACGAGCAGTACTTC.

The chain recombines TRBV29-1 with TRBJ2-4, with 7 bases aligning to TRBD2. Germline CDR1 and CDR2: SQVTM and ANQGSEA. The length of the CDR3 is 14 residues. V trimming: 7 bases; J trimming: 0 bases; junction bases outside the gene matches: 6. The chain's CDR3 is CSGGAGTAKNIQYF. The DNA for the CDR3 is TGCAGCGGCGGAGCGGGGACAGCCAAAAACATTCAGTACTTC.

The V gene is TRBV7-2, the J gene TRBJ2-7, with TRBD1 matching over 9 bases. J gave up 2 bases and V 5 bases, and 7 bases lay outside the gene matches. This CDR3 region has 15 residues. Germline V gives CDR1 SGHTA, CDR2 FQGNSA. This chain's CDR3 is CASSKDRGNTYEQYF. The CDR3 coding sequence is TGTGCCAGCAGCAAGGACAGGGGAAACACCTACGAGCAGTACTTC. The full variable domain, in which reference TRBV7-2 and TRBJ2-7 provide the parts outside the CDR3, is GAGVSQSPSNKVTEKGKDVELRCDPISGHTALYWYRQSLGQGLEFLIYFQGNSAPDKSGLPSDRFSAERTGGSVSTLTIQRTQQEDSAVYLCASSKDRGNTYEQYFGPGTRLTVT.

This clone appeared a few times. The gene calls are TRBV28 and TRBJ2-5; 11 bases agree with TRBD2. The CDR3 length is 17 residues. In germline, CDR1 is MDHEN, CDR2 SYDVKM. Trimming at V came to 4 bases and at J to 4 bases, leaving 11 bases not matched to a gene. The CDR3 region has the DNA TGTGCCAGCAGTTCCGCCGGGACTAGCGGCTGGACAGAGACCCAGTACTTC. This encodes CASSSAGTSGWTETQYF.

This clone has just a few counts. The rearrangement links TRBV7-2 to TRBJ2-3; 12 bases align to TRBD2. Per germline, CDR1 SGHTA and CDR2 FQGNSA. The CDR3 consists of 18 residues. V lost 4 bases and J lost 1; bases outside the gene matches: 9. The CDR3 coding sequence is TGTGCCAGCAGCTCACGCGGGACTAGCGGGTGGGGCACAGATACGCAGTATTTT. Amino acid sequence: CASSSRGTSGWGTDTQYF.

The table lists this clone with a few counts. This chain connects TRBV29-1 to TRBJ1-6; D is uncertain. V dropped 5 bases and J dropped 10 bases, with 15 bases sitting between them. CDR3 length equals 13 residues. Germline lookup yields CDR1 SQVTM and CDR2 ANQGSEA. The chain's CDR3 is CSVRSDGGSPLHF. Here the CDR3 DNA reads TGCAGCGTTCGAAGTGATGGAGGGTCACCCCTCCACTTT. Filled out from reference TRBV29-1 and TRBJ1-6, the complete variable domain reads SAVISQKPSRDICQRGTSLTIQCQVDSQVTMMFWYRQQPGQSLTLIATANQGSEATYESGFVIDKFPISRPNLTFSTLTVSNMSPEDSSIYLCSVRSDGGSPLHFGNGTRLTVT.

The chain combines TRBV30 with TRBJ2-1; 10 bases are shared with TRBD2. V gave up 3 bases and J gave up 7 bases; unmatched junction bases: 9. The CDR3 contains 15 residues. Per the germline V gene, CDR1 is GTSNPN and CDR2 is SVGIG (reference sequence). CDR3 amino acids: CAWSDGLAGANEQFF. As DNA, the CDR3 is TGTGCCTGGAGCGACGGGCTAGCGGGAGCTAATGAGCAGTTCTTC.

This clone was detected only a few times. The V gene is TRBV5-1, the J gene TRBJ2-3, with unresolved D. The ends were cut back, 1 base at V and 3 bases at J, with 12 bases in the middle. The CDR3 is 15 amino acids. The V gene's germline CDR1 is SGHRS and CDR2 YFSETQ. The CDR3 coding sequence is TGCGCCAGCAGCTTGCTAACTGAGAAAACAGATACGCAGTATTTT. Its translation: CASSLLTEKTDTQYF.

This sequence joins TRBV18 and TRBJ2-7; D remains ambiguous. The CDR3 consists of 12 residues. The ends were cut back, 3 bases at V and 7 bases at J, with 10 bases in the middle. Germline values: CDR1 KGHSH, CDR2 LQKENI. CDR3 sequence (DNA): TGTGCCAGCTCACCTTCTTCTCGGGAGCAGTACTTC. Amino acid sequence: CASSPSSREQYF.

The J gene is TRBJ2-1, the V gene TRBV15; a possible D gene is TRBD1 (5 bases). V dropped 0 bases and J dropped 8 bases, with 11 bases sitting between them. The CDR3 length is 14 residues. Germline lookup yields CDR1 LNHNV and CDR2 YYDKDF (reference sequence). CDR3 DNA sequence: TGTGCCACCAGCAGAGATCTCCAGGGCGATGAGCAGTTCTTC. Its protein product is CATSRDLQGDEQFF.

V and J are TRBV18 and TRBJ2-3; 8 nucleotides agree with TRBD1. Germline lookup yields CDR1 KGHSH and CDR2 LQKENI. The CDR3 totals 14 residues. Unmatched junction bases numbered 1, after V lost 2 bases and J lost 3 bases. CDR3 nucleotides: TGTGCCAGCTCACCAGACAGGGGTACAGATACGCAGTATTTT. Protein: CASSPDRGTDTQYF.

The table lists this clone with a count of one. J is TRBJ2-2 and V is TRBV5-1; D assignment may be TRBD1 or TRBD2 (5 bases each). V lost 4 bases and J 5 bases, leaving 12 bases between the germline ends. Germline CDR1 is SGHRS and CDR2 is YFSETQ. The CDR3 is 14 residues long. CDR3 in amino acids: CASSRDLLTGELFF. In DNA, the CDR3 is TGCGCCAGCAGCAGGGACCTTCTTACCGGGGAGCTGTTTTTT.

A few counts support this clone. The rearrangement joins TRBV4-3 to TRBJ2-2; TRBD2 agrees at 13 bases. The germline gives CDR1 LGHNA, CDR2 YSLEER. The CDR3 has 17 residues. Trimming took 1 base from V and 6 from J; bases not matched to a gene: 5. In DNA form, the CDR3 reads TGCGCCAGCAGCCAAGCCCTACTAGCGGGAGGGCCCGGGGAGCTGTTTTTT. It translates to CASSQALLAGGPGELFF.

The genes are TRBV7-9 and TRBJ2-3; D unclear. Germline assignment: CDR1 SEHNR and CDR2 FQNEAQ (reference sequence). The CDR3 has 14 residues. The V end lost 4 bases, the J end lost 6 bases, and 14 bases lay between the germline ends. CDR3 region: CASSYPQNWDTQYF. DNA of the CDR3: TGTGCCAGCAGCTACCCACAAAATTGGGATACGCAGTATTTT.

The rearrangement joins TRBV7-2 to TRBJ2-3; 9 bases agree with TRBD1. Looked up from germline, CDR1 is SGHTA and CDR2 is FQGNSA. This CDR3 has 15 residues. The ends lost 5 bases at V and 2 bases at J; junction bases unmatched: 5. In DNA form, the CDR3 reads TGTGCCAGCAGCGGGACAGGGCTCCTCACAGATACGCAGTATTTT. This translates into CASSGTGLLTDTQYF.

This clone has just a few counts. The genes are TRBV29-1 and TRBJ2-1; D is unresolved. Germline-derived CDR1 and CDR2 are SQVTM and ANQGSEA. The CDR3 covers 17 residues. Trimming removed 3 bases from V and 0 bases from J, with 18 bases in between. In DNA, the CDR3 is TGCAGCGTTGACTTCGAAGGGCGGTCCCGCTCCTACAATGAGCAGTTCTTC. Its protein is CSVDFEGRSRSYNEQFF.

The V gene is TRBV29-1, the J gene TRBJ2-7; D tentatively fits TRBD1 or TRBD2 (6 bases each). V gave up 3 bases and J gave up 7 bases, with 10 bases separating them. The CDR3 has 11 residues. In germline, CDR1 is SQVTM, CDR2 ANQGSEA. In DNA form, the CDR3 reads TGCAGCGTTGATCGGGGGCGAGAGCAGTACTTC. Its protein is CSVDRGREQYF.

There are a few counts of this clone. The chain has TRBV27 and TRBJ2-7; TRBD1 agrees at 10 bases. CDR3 length: 13 amino acids. Germline CDR1 and CDR2: MNHEY and SMNVEV (reference sequence). Trimming cost V 7 bases and J 5 bases; bases outside gene matches: 5. CDR3 in DNA: TGTGCCAGCACGAGGACAGGGGGGCACGAGCAGTACTTC. It specifies CASTRTGGHEQYF.

In this sample, this clone turned up a few times. The chain recombines TRBV29-1 with TRBJ2-7; 7 nucleotides line up with TRBD1. The V segment lost 7 bases and the J segment 5 bases; nucleotides outside the gene matches: 11. Germline V gives CDR1 SQVTM, CDR2 ANQGSEA. This CDR3 has 13 amino acids. This chain's CDR3 is CSAVKGARNEQYF. CDR3 DNA sequence: TGCAGCGCTGTCAAGGGGGCGAGAAACGAGCAGTACTTC.

This chain connects TRBV11-2 to TRBJ2-5; TRBD1 matches 7 bases. Germline V gene sequence: CDR1 SGHAT, CDR2 FQNNGV. CDR3 size: 13 residues. V shed 5 bases, J shed 4 bases, and the junction held 4 bases outside the gene matches. CDR3 amino acids: CASSPDRVETQYF. In DNA, the CDR3 is TGTGCCAGCAGCCCCGACAGGGTAGAGACCCAGTACTTC.

This clone was seen only a few times. V usage is TRBV29-1 and J usage is TRBJ1-3; TRBD1 might be the D (5 bases). The CDR3 is made up of 14 amino acids. Trimming pared 3 bases from V and 3 bases from J, leaving 12 bases between. Germline V gene sequence: CDR1 SQVTM, CDR2 ANQGSEA. The CDR3: CSVDSGLYGNTIYF. The CDR3, as DNA: TGCAGCGTTGATTCAGGGCTTTATGGAAACACCATATATTTT.

The chain recombines TRBV18 with TRBJ2-5; D is perhaps TRBD2 (6 bases). V lost 3 bases, J lost 2 bases, and 7 bases lay in between. The CDR3 contains 13 residues. In germline, CDR1 is KGHSH, CDR2 LQKENI. In nucleotides, the CDR3 is TGTGCCAGCTCACCCGGGACTCAAGAGACCCAGTACTTC. Its translation is CASSPGTQETQYF.

The chain employs TRBV5-1 and TRBJ2-1, with a weak D call TRBD2 (6 bases). CDR3 length: 15 amino acids. Trimming shortened V by 0 bases and J by 6 bases, and 13 bases separated the two germline ends. The germline gives CDR1 SGHRS, CDR2 YFSETQ. CDR3 protein: CASSLVAGFRNEQFF. The CDR3 nucleotides read TGCGCCAGCAGCTTGGTTGCGGGGTTTCGCAATGAGCAGTTCTTC.